These 25 T cell receptor beta chains came from one sample sequenced in a study of radiation and T cells in renal cell carcinoma (TCRdb year 2020). The library was built by means of the immunoSEQ multiplex PCR assay. TCRdb retrieved this table from immuneACCESS and kept in-frame rearrangements only. Not all clones are present; in checked studies, unresolved V genes account for under half, and no reason is known for the remainder. Within this sample are about 120,000 clones, with around four fifths of them counted one time only. About 1.9% of the sample comes from the top ten. Read against the paper, the sample's time point label means: blood 2 weeks post-SBRT. The treatment or condition label of this sample denotes: 15 Gy SBRT to primary tumor, nephrectomy 4 weeks later. This specimen consisted of blood, obtained from a patient whose treatment included radiotherapy and nephrectomy. Receptors originate from a woman aged 60-75 years with renal cell carcinoma.

The CDR3 coding sequence is TGCGCCAGCAGCCATGGACAGAATCAGAACACTGAAGCTTTCTTT. This sequence encodes CASSHGQNQNTEAFF. The rearrangement links TRBV5-1 to TRBJ1-1, with a tentative D call TRBD1 (6 bases). The CDR3 loop spans 15 amino acids. Germline V gene sequence: CDR1 SGHRS, CDR2 YFSETQ. The ends were cut back, 4 bases at V and 1 base at J, with 14 bases in the middle.

The chain has TRBV4-1 and TRBJ2-7, with TRBD1 matching over 11 bases. CDR1 MGHRA and CDR2 YSYEKL come from the germline V gene. The CDR3 is 17 residues long. Trimming at V came to 2 bases and at J to 7 bases, leaving 13 bases not matched to a gene. The CDR3 reads CASSQTPRTGGLSEQYF. The CDR3 DNA reads as TGCGCCAGCAGCCAAACTCCCCGGACAGGGGGCTTGAGTGAGCAGTACTTC.

CDR3 nucleotides: TGTGCCAGCAGCCTAGACAGGGGGTACGAGCAGTACTTC. Translating it yields CASSLDRGYEQYF. The genes are TRBV5-6 and TRBJ2-7; TRBD1 agrees at 9 bases. The germline V gene encodes CDR1 SGHDT and CDR2 YYEEEE. After removal of 4 bases from V and 4 bases from J, the junction contained 3 bases not matched to a gene. The CDR3 is 13 amino acids.

This clone is a singleton in its sample. V gene TRBV7-2 combines with J gene TRBJ2-7; D is unresolved. The germline CDR1 and CDR2 sequences are SGHTA and FQGNSA. This CDR3 comprises 14 residues. With 1 base removed from V and 1 base from J, the gap between germline ends came to 8 bases. CDR3 amino acids: CASSLGSVSYEQYF. The CDR3 DNA is TGTGCCAGCAGCTTAGGATCGGTTTCCTACGAGCAGTACTTC.

J is TRBJ2-3 and V is TRBV19; TRBD1 matches at 8 bases. Trimming took 4 bases from V and 8 from J; bases not matched to a gene: 2. Germline V gene lookup returns CDR1 LNHDA and CDR2 SQIVND (reference sequence). The CDR3 spans 12 residues. The CDR3 loop reads CASSKDRGTQYF. Written as DNA, the CDR3 is TGTGCCAGTAGTAAAGACAGGGGTACGCAGTATTTT.

This clone was detected once. V usage is TRBV9 and J usage is TRBJ1-1, with a tentative D call TRBD1 (6 bases). The CDR3 spans 16 residues. V was pared by 0 bases and J by 5 bases, with 17 bases between. Per germline, CDR1 SGDLS and CDR2 YYNGEE. The DNA for the CDR3 is TGTGCCAGCAGCGTAGCCGAACAGGGCTCGCGGACTGAAGCTTTCTTT. Its translation: CASSVAEQGSRTEAFF.

In this sample, this clone turned up many times. In the same sample, other DNA sequences code for this CDR3. The chain's CDR3 is CASSGGEAFF. CDR3 DNA sequence: TGTGCCAGTAGTGGCGGTGAAGCTTTCTTT. The chain carries TRBV19 and TRBJ1-1; D remains unclear. The CDR3 runs to 10 residues. V was shortened by 5 bases and J by 7 bases, with 5 bases between the two germline ends. Germline-derived CDR1 and CDR2 are LNHDA and SQIVND (reference sequence).

The gene calls are TRBV2 and TRBJ2-3; 8 bases are a match to TRBD2. V was pared by 7 bases and J by 1 base, with 7 bases of the junction left unmatched. Germline V CDR1 and CDR2: SNHLY, FYNNEI. There are 15 residues in the CDR3. CDR3 region: CASTRGSGGTDTQYF. DNA of the CDR3: TGTGCCAGCACGCGGGGTAGCGGGGGCACAGATACGCAGTATTTT.

Here the CDR3 DNA reads TGTGCCAGCAGCCAACAAAAGACCGTAGTAGGGGATTATGAAAAACTGTTTTTT. Protein product: CASSQQKTVVGDYEKLFF. The rearrangement links TRBV14 to TRBJ1-4, with a tentative D call TRBD1 (5 bases). Germline loops: CDR1 SGHDN, CDR2 FVKESK. Trimming shortened V by 2 bases and J by 6 bases, and 22 bases separated the two germline ends. The CDR3 runs 18 residues.

V gene TRBV18 combines with J gene TRBJ1-1; D call uncertain. Germline V gene lookup returns CDR1 KGHSH and CDR2 LQKENI. V lost 8 bases and J lost 4, with 17 bases in between. There are 14 residues in the CDR3. CDR3: CASTLSSSGTEAFF. Here the CDR3 DNA reads TGTGCCAGCACCCTCTCCTCCTCGGGCACTGAAGCTTTCTTT. Together with reference TRBV18 and TRBJ1-1, the CDR3 gives the full variable domain: NAGVMQNPRHLVRRRGQEARLRCSPMKGHSHVYWYRQLPEEGLKFMVYLQKENIIDESGMPKERFSAEFPKEGPSILRIQQVVRGDSAAYFCASTLSSSGTEAFFGQGTRLTVV.

CDR3 region: CASSGQINSPLHF. In DNA form, the CDR3 reads TGTGCCAGCAGTGGTCAGATTAATTCACCCCTCCACTTT. This rearrangement joins TRBV2 to TRBJ1-6; no firm D call. Germline lookup yields CDR1 SNHLY and CDR2 FYNNEI. The CDR3 runs 13 residues. V was trimmed by 4 bases and J by 6 bases, leaving 7 bases between them.

V and J are TRBV6-5 and TRBJ2-5; 7 bases match TRBD1. Unmatched junction bases numbered 9, after V lost 4 bases and J lost 4 bases. CDR3 length: 15 residues. Germline V gives CDR1 MNHEY, CDR2 SVGAGI. CDR3 DNA sequence: TGTGCCAGCAGTTCGGACAGGCCCGGGCGAGAGACCCAGTACTTC. It is translated as CASSSDRPGRETQYF.

The V gene is TRBV5-6, the J gene TRBJ1-2, with TRBD1 as a possible D gene (5 bases). The germline gives CDR1 SGHDT, CDR2 YYEEEE. The CDR3 loop spans 16 amino acids. Between the trimmed V and J ends, which lost 4 bases and 2 bases, there was a span of 18 bases. The CDR3 DNA sequence: TGTGCCAGCAGCCCTCCAGGGATCGGGTCAAACTATGGCTACACCTTC. Protein product: CASSPPGIGSNYGYTF.

The V call is TRBV18, the J call TRBJ2-2; 9 bases line up with TRBD1. V lost 5 bases, J lost 1 base, and 2 bases stayed unmatched. CDR3 size: 15 residues. The germline V gene has CDR1 KGHSH and CDR2 LQKENI. CDR3: CASSKGQGNTGELFF. CDR3 nucleotides: TGTGCCAGCTCAAAGGGACAGGGGAACACCGGGGAGCTGTTTTTT.

This sequence joins TRBV18 and TRBJ2-7; 8 bases agree with TRBD1. J gave up 3 bases and V 2 bases, and 3 bases lay outside the gene matches. Germline V gives CDR1 KGHSH, CDR2 LQKENI. The CDR3 contains 14 residues. The CDR3 reads CASSPGDRLYEQYF. The CDR3 DNA sequence: TGTGCCAGCTCACCAGGGGACAGGCTCTACGAGCAGTACTTC.

The CDR3 bases are TGTGCCAGCAGTTTAGTGTACGAGCAGTACTTC. This encodes CASSLVYEQYF. The genes are TRBV28 and TRBJ2-7; no clear D. Germline CDR1 MDHEN, CDR2 SYDVKM. This CDR3 spans 11 amino acids. Trimming cost V 2 bases and J 4 bases, with 3 bases left between them.

The chain couples TRBV6-6 to TRBJ1-4, with no clear D. CDR3 length equals 13 residues. Trimming left V 2 bases short and J 7 bases short, with 8 bases between. CDR1 is MNHNY and CDR2 is SVGAGI in the germline V gene (reference sequence). The CDR3 DNA reads as TGTGCCAGCAGTTACGTCCGGGGTGAAAAACTGTTTTTT. Translating it yields CASSYVRGEKLFF.

The CDR3 region has the DNA TGTGCCAGTAGTTCGGGACAGGAAATGGCCGGGGAGCTGTTTTTT. Translating it yields CASSSGQEMAGELFF. This sequence joins TRBV19 and TRBJ2-2, with 8 bases aligning to TRBD1. The length of the CDR3 is 15 residues. V dropped 5 bases and J dropped 6; count of bases not matched to a gene: 8. In germline, CDR1 is LNHDA, CDR2 SQIVND (reference sequence). The full variable domain, rest sourced from reference TRBV19 and TRBJ2-2, is DGGITQSPKYLFRKEGQNVTLSCEQNLNHDAMYWYRQDPGQGLRLIYYSQIVNDFQKGDIAEGYSVSREKKESFPLTVTSAQKNPTAFYLCASSSGQEMAGELFFGEGSRLTVL.

The J gene is TRBJ1-2, the V gene TRBV18; the match to TRBD1 covers 8 bases. CDR3 length equals 14 residues. V dropped 6 bases and J dropped 5; count of bases not matched to a gene: 8. CDR1 is KGHSH and CDR2 is LQKENI in the germline V gene. CDR3 nucleotide sequence: TGTGCCAGCTCGTTGGACAGGGAAGGGTATGGCTACACCTTC. Translation gives CASSLDREGYGYTF.

The chain has TRBV7-8 and TRBJ1-2; 11 bases are shared with TRBD1. The V gene end was trimmed by 4 bases and the J gene end by 2 bases; junction bases not matched to a gene: 3. Germline V gene data show CDR1 as SGHVS and CDR2 as FQNEAQ. This CDR3 has 15 amino acids. The CDR3 DNA sequence: TGTGCCAGCAGCTGGACAGGGGGCTACAACTATGGCTACACCTTC. This translates into CASSWTGGYNYGYTF.

V usage is TRBV19 and J usage is TRBJ1-5; D perhaps matches TRBD1 (5 bases). The CDR3 is made up of 15 amino acids. The V and J ends lost 0 bases and 7 bases respectively, with 13 bases between them. The germline V gene has CDR1 LNHDA and CDR2 SQIVND (reference sequence). The DNA for the CDR3 is TGTGCCAGTAGTATAGATGGGGCTGGGGTGCAGCCCCAGCATTTT. It yields the protein CASSIDGAGVQPQHF.

CDR3 nucleotide sequence: TGTGCCAGCAGCAGCGGGACCTGGAATGAAAAACTGTTTTTT. It is translated as CASSSGTWNEKLFF. This rearrangement joins TRBV11-2 to TRBJ1-4; weak D call: TRBD1 (5 bases). This CDR3 has 14 residues. Between the trimmed V and J ends, which lost 5 bases and 5 bases, there was a span of 12 bases. The germline V gene encodes CDR1 SGHAT and CDR2 FQNNGV.

The J gene is TRBJ2-7, the V gene TRBV27; 10 positions agree with TRBD1. This CDR3 comprises 16 residues. V trimming: 1 base; J trimming: 5 bases; junction bases outside the gene matches: 8. The germline CDR1 and CDR2 sequences are MNHEY and SMNVEV (reference sequence). This CDR3 is CASSLLVGTGAHEQYF. For the CDR3, the DNA is TGTGCCAGCAGTTTATTGGTCGGGACAGGGGCCCACGAGCAGTACTTC.

The V and J genes are TRBV19 and TRBJ1-6; no reliable D call. The CDR3 runs to 14 residues. Germline lookup yields CDR1 LNHDA and CDR2 SQIVND (reference sequence). V lost 8 bases, J lost 9 bases, and 17 bases lay in between. Written as DNA, the CDR3 is TGTGCCAGTGGCCCGGCAGCCTTTTTTTCACCCCTCCACTTT. Amino acids: CASGPAAFFSPLHF.

The chain has TRBV18 and TRBJ2-7, with 8 positions matching TRBD1. V lost 2 bases and J lost 4; bases outside the gene matches: 7. The CDR3 length is 15 residues. Germline CDR1 KGHSH, CDR2 LQKENI. The CDR3 nucleotides are TGTGCCAGCTCACCAAGAGACAGGGGTGGATACGAGCAGTACTTC. This gives the protein CASSPRDRGGYEQYF.